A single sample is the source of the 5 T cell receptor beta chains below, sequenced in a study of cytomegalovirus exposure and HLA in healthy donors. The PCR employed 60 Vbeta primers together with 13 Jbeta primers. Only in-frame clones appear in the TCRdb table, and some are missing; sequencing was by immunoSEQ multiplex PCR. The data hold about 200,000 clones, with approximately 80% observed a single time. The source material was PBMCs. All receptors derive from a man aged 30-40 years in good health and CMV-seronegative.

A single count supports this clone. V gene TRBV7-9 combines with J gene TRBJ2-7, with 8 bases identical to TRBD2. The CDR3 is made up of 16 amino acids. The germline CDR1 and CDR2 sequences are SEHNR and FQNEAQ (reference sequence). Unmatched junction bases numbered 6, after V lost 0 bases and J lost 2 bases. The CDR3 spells CASSLALTGGAYEQYF. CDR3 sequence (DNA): TGTGCCAGCAGCTTAGCGTTGACCGGGGGGGCCTACGAGCAGTACTTC.

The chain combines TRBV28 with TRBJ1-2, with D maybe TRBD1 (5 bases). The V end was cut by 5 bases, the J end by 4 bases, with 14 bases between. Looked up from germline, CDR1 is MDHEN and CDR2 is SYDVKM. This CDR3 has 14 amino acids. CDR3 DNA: TGTGCCAGCAGTGCCACAGGCGAAGCCTATGGCTACACCTTC. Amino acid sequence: CASSATGEAYGYTF.

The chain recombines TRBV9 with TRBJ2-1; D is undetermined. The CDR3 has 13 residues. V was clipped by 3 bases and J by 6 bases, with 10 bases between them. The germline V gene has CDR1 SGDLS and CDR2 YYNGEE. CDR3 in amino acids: CASSGGTLNEQFF. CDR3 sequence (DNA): TGTGCCAGCAGCGGAGGAACCCTCAATGAGCAGTTCTTC.

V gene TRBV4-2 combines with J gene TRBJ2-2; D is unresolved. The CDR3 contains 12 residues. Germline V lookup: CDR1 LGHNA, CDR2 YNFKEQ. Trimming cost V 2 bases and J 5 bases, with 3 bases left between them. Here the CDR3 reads CASSQRTGELFF. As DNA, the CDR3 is TGTGCCAGCAGCCAACGGACCGGGGAGCTGTTTTTT.

The CDR3 bases are TGTGCCAGCAGTTATCACACAGGTGGCGAGCAGTACTTC. Translating it yields CASSYHTGGEQYF. The chain carries TRBV6-6 and TRBJ2-7; D perhaps matches TRBD1 (5 bases). CDR3 length: 13 amino acids. Germline assignment: CDR1 MNHNY and CDR2 SVGAGI (reference sequence). V gave up 3 bases and J gave up 6 bases, with 12 bases separating them.